The entry below gives a single TCR beta chain sequence along with its context. Its antigen is still unknown. The data are from a study of somatic mutations in cytotoxic T cells in rheumatoid arthritis. The wider study: Patient blood (less than 32 ml EDTA) was drawn right after diagnosis, before any treatment. Several of the V beta antibody-stained T-cell populations were flow-sorted at nearly 100% purity; V beta1+ cells were among them and were sequenced for TCRB.

How the authors handled the data: Large patient CD8+ clones, those above 1%, rarely matched published virus-specific TCRB sequences. Clones were sequenced by immunoSEQ multiplex PCR, and TCRdb holds only the in-frame ones, with some missing. That table is the source of V, J and clone size, and D and trimming were worked out from the DNA. The sample carries 15,000 to 20,000 clones, over 70% recorded once. General study findings and limits: The study found that the largest CD8+ clone exceeded 20% of CD8+ cells in about an eighth of the roughly 60 patients.

This CDR3 region has 13 residues. Germline V gene sequence: CDR1 SQVTM, CDR2 ANQGSEA. Trimming shortened V by 5 bases and J by 4 bases, and 14 bases separated the two germline ends. Sequencing was performed on CD8+ T cells sorted from blood. J is TRBJ1-2 and V is TRBV29-1; TRBD1 might be the D (6 bases). This TCR came from an adult with rheumatoid arthritis. The CDR3 DNA sequence: TGCAGCGTTTCACCCCCGGACAGCTATGGCTACACCTTC. Amino acids: CSVSPPDSYGYTF.